These 9 T cell receptor beta chains were sequenced from one sample in a study of T cell responses to AZD1222 COVID-19 vaccine. Generated by immunoSEQ multiplex PCR, the TCRdb table keeps only in-frame clones and is missing some. The table lists around 130,000 clones, over 90% of them singletons. Source: peripheral blood, taken on day 0 of AZD1222 vaccination. The source is an adult in good health.

The chain couples TRBV19 to TRBJ1-4; D is ambiguous. The V gene lost 9 bases and the J gene lost 5 bases, with 16 bases spanning the gap. Germline CDR1 LNHDA, CDR2 SQIVND (reference sequence). This CDR3 comprises 14 residues. CDR3: CASRSSLHNEKLFF. CDR3 in DNA: TGTGCCAGCCGTTCTTCACTACACAATGAAAAACTGTTTTTT.

The V gene is TRBV19, the J gene TRBJ2-6, with 7 positions matching TRBD2. Germline V gene data show CDR1 as LNHDA and CDR2 as SQIVND (reference sequence). CDR3 size: 15 residues. J was trimmed by 4 bases and V by 6 bases; bases with no gene match: 6. This chain's CDR3 is CASSISGAGANVLTF. CDR3 nucleotides: TGTGCCAGTAGCATCAGCGGGGCAGGGGCCAACGTCCTGACTTTC.

The chain has TRBV27 and TRBJ2-1; TRBD2 matches at 9 bases. This CDR3 has 18 amino acids. Germline loops: CDR1 MNHEY, CDR2 SMNVEV (reference sequence). The V and J ends lost 4 bases and 9 bases, in that order; junction bases with no gene match: 19. CDR3 protein: CASSSRTALSGTSSEQFF. As DNA, the CDR3 is TGTGCCAGCAGTTCTCGGACAGCTCTGTCCGGGACTAGCAGTGAGCAGTTCTTC.

This sequence joins TRBV24-1 and TRBJ1-2, with 7 bases fitting TRBD1. Germline V CDR1 and CDR2: KGHDR, SFDVKD. The V and J ends lost 7 bases and 2 bases, in that order; junction bases with no gene match: 21. This CDR3 comprises 19 residues. DNA for the CDR3: TGTGCCACCAGCGGACCCCCGGAGGACAGGCGCCATAGGAACTATGGCTACACCTTC. Its protein is CATSGPPEDRRHRNYGYTF.

V is TRBV20-1 and J is TRBJ1-1; 7 positions agree with TRBD1. The CDR3 length is 9 residues. Germline assignment: CDR1 DFQATT and CDR2 SNEGSKA (reference sequence). V dropped 7 bases and J dropped 12; count of bases not matched to a gene: 5. CDR3 in amino acids: CSVYRGSFF. The DNA of the CDR3 is TGCAGTGTCTACAGGGGATCTTTCTTT.

The V call is TRBV5-1, the J call TRBJ2-1, with a tentative D call TRBD1 (6 bases). CDR3 length equals 14 residues. Germline V gene lookup returns CDR1 SGHRS and CDR2 YFSETQ. V lost 7 bases and J 6 bases, leaving 17 bases between the germline ends. The CDR3 is CASGGRGKVNEQFF. In nucleotides, the CDR3 is TGCGCCAGCGGGGGCAGGGGTAAGGTCAATGAGCAGTTCTTC.

The chain links TRBV19 to TRBJ2-1; D is unresolved. Trimming took 3 bases from V and 0 from J, leaving 12 bases between them. The CDR3 totals 16 residues. CDR1 and CDR2 from the germline V gene are LNHDA and SQIVND (reference sequence). CDR3 sequence: CASSIRPESSYNEQFF. The CDR3 bases are TGTGCCAGTAGTATTCGACCCGAGAGCTCCTACAATGAGCAGTTCTTC.

The chain has TRBV6-4 and TRBJ1-1; D is unclear. The CDR3 length is 13 residues. V lost 0 bases, J lost 3 bases, and 5 bases lay in between. CDR1 and CDR2 (germline): MRHNA, SNTAGT. DNA of the CDR3: TGTGCCAGCAGTGACTCGAAGGACACTGAAGCTTTCTTT. Protein product: CASSDSKDTEAFF.

The chain joins TRBV7-9 to TRBJ2-2; TRBD1 is a possible D gene (5 bases). The CDR3 totals 14 residues. Germline assignment: CDR1 SEHNR and CDR2 FQNEAQ (reference sequence). Trimming pared 1 base from V and 7 bases from J, leaving 10 bases between. CDR3 loop: CASSLGTLVGELFF. For the CDR3, the DNA is TGTGCCAGCAGCTTAGGGACACTCGTCGGGGAGCTGTTTTTT.